This section outlines one T cell receptor (beta chain) sequence together with its context. This receptor's antigen is unknown. Base qualities are missing; no much larger clone stands one base away. The data originate from a study of Tregs in tolerant kidney transplant recipients (dated by TCRdb to between 2017 and 2020). In the study overall: The study applied TCRbeta sequencing to find donor-specific regulatory T cells before combined kidney and bone marrow transplantation and then followed those same cells after transplant. Several methods of expanding Tregs specific for an allogeneic donor were compared by TCRbeta repertoire sequencing in a few healthy controls. General study outcomes and caveats: Expanding Tregs with activated donor B cells appeared to identify the most biologically relevant and donor-specific TCRbeta repertoire. The study was constrained by small patient numbers, and validation of the findings is required in larger populations and under other immunosuppression protocols. Biological reproducibility was not directly assessed, although technical replication error appeared to be minimal.

For TCRbeta CDR3 sequencing, genomic DNA was extracted from sorted cells using the QIAGEN DNeasy Blood and Tissue Kit. Through immunoSEQ, high-throughput TCRbeta CDR3 sequencing was done commercially, including PCR amplification with internal controls and bias correction. On the authors' methods: Unique productive TCRbeta sequences were defined by CDR3 nucleotide sequence where primers matched, and otherwise by CDR3 amino acid sequence together with Vbeta and Jbeta genes. Sorting error was corrected by removing sequences shared between sorted populations at a frequency ratio of 2:1 or less, and the remaining shared sequences were assigned to the higher population. A sequence counted as donor-reactive if, in CFSE-low cells, the sequence had a frequency of at least 0.01% and was expanded at least 5-fold compared with unstimulated cells. Jensen-Shannon divergence, calculated on the top 100 TCRbeta sequences ranked by frequency, was used to quantify repertoire divergence. For samples with multiple sequencing runs, sorting error was corrected in each run separately before the runs were combined. Sourced from immuneACCESS, this table was stored by TCRdb with only in-frame sequences that have V and J called. A share of the clones is absent; for the studies checked, an unresolved V gene accounts for under half, and the remainder has no known explanation. The V and J calls and clone size come from that table; D and trimming were worked out from the DNA. Across this sample there are 240,000 or so clones, with around 82% seen only once. Jointly, the top ten make up less than 0.75% of the sample.

Thawed PBMCs were FACS-sorted into unstimulated Tregs (CD4+CD25+CD127-), CD4+ non-Tregs (CD4+CD25-), CD4 cells and CD8 cells. Healthy control blood came either as purchased buffy coats or from healthy volunteers. Healthy control blood was processed to PBMCs by Ficoll density gradient and cryopreserved, and patient PBMCs were collected before and after transplant. The germline V gene (reference sequence) yields MNHNY for CDR1 and SVGAGI for CDR2. V and J are truncated by 8 bases and 2 bases respectively, leaving an intervening sequence of 10 bases. The CDR3, cysteine through phenylalanine, is 13 amino acids long. Only the CDR3 part of the read is kept: 39 bases, read in frame from the first base.

The sample consisted of CD4+ T cells from blood. The source of this sequence is a human donor in good health. The rearrangement joined TRBV6-6 to TRBJ1-3; the D region possibly corresponds to TRBD1 (6 bases align). CDR3 sequence: CASHRVAGNTIYF. The nucleotide sequence reads as follows: TGTGCCAGCCACAGGGTTGCTGGAAACACCATATATTTT.